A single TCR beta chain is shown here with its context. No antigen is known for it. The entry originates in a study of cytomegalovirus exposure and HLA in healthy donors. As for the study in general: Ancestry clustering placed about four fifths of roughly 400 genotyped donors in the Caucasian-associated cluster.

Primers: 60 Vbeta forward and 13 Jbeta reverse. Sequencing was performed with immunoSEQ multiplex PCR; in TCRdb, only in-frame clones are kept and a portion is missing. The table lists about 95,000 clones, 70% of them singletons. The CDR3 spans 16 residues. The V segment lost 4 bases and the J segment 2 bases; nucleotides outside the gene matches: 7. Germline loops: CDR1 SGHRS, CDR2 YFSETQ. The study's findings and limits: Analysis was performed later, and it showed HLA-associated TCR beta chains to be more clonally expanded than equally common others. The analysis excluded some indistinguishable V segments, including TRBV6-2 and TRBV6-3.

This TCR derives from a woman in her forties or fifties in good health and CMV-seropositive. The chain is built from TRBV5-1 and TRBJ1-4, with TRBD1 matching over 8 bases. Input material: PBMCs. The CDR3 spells CASSVQGATTNEKLFF. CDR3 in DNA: TGCGCCAGCAGCGTGCAGGGGGCTACGACTAATGAAAAACTGTTTTTT.